The entry below gives a single TCR beta chain sequence along with its context. Its antigen is unidentified. At one boundary the junction diverges from the germline segment, which might be a read error. TCRdb independently ran MiXCR on the 5' RACE reads; one entry per CDR3 protein. The table lists 200,000 to 300,000 distinct CDR3 sequences, approximately 15% of them singletons. The record originates from a study of T-cell memory formation after mild COVID-19. Points from the study as a whole: While clones contracting from day 15 to 85 were balanced between CD4 and CD8, later expanders leaned CD4+.

The CDR3 is 13 amino acids. Germline CDR1 MNHNS, CDR2 SASEGT. This TCR was sampled from an adult woman who had mild COVID-19 (a few samples of this study predate the infection). Cell type and time point are not known. The chain couples TRBV6-1 to TRBJ1-6; D is possibly TRBD1 (6 bases). The sequencing input was PBMCs or a T cell subset sorted from them (not recorded which). CDR3 amino acids: CASSNQGYSPLHF. CDR3 nucleotides: TGTGCCAGCAGTAACCAGGGGTATTCACCCCTCCATTTT.